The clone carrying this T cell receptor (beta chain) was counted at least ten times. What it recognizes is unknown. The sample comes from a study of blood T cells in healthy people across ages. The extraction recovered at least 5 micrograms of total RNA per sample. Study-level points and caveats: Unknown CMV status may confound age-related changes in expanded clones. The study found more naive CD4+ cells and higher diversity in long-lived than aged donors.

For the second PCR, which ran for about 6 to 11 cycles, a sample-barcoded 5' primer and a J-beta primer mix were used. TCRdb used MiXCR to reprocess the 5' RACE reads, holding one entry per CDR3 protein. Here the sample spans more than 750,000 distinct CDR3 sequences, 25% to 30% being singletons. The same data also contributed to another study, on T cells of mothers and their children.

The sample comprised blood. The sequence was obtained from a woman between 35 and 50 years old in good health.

The CDR3 reads CASSLEVIGTGELFF. The CDR3 bases are TGCGCCAGCAGCTTGGAGGTAATCGGCACCGGGGAGCTGTTTTTT. J is TRBJ2-2 and V is TRBV5-1; D is unclear. Trimming took off 0 bases at V and 4 bases at J, with 10 bases between the two ends. The CDR3 consists of 15 residues. Looked up from germline, CDR1 is SGHRS and CDR2 is YFSETQ. Drawing the rest from reference TRBV5-1 and TRBJ2-2, the complete variable domain is KAGVTQTPRYLIKTRGQQVTLSCSPISGHRSVSWYQQTPGQGLQFLFEYFSETQRNKGNFPGRFSGRQFSNSRSEMNVSTLELGDSALYLCASSLEVIGTGELFFGEGSRLTVL.